This T cell receptor beta chain was retrieved from a study of yellow fever vaccine responses in identical twins. Whole-study findings and limits: Reportedly, twins' vaccine T cell responses looked partly convergent and partly personalized.

Remarks on this clonotype: Its specificity is not known.

Germline V gives CDR1 SGHVS, CDR2 FNYEAQ. This CDR3 has 16 residues. Trimming left V 1 base short and J 2 bases short, with 13 bases between. TCRdb reanalysed the RT-PCR reads using MiXCR and keeps one entry per CDR3 protein. The sample lists around 18,000 distinct CDR3 sequences; roughly three fifths were seen once. The rearrangement joins TRBV7-6 to TRBJ2-3; tentatively, D is TRBD1 or TRBD2 (5 bases each). The sample was T cells from blood (PBMCs), unsorted or a sorted subset (not recorded which), taken before or after yellow fever vaccination (not recorded which). This TCR was recovered from a woman aged 18-29 years who received the yellow fever vaccine. CDR3 in DNA: TGTGCCAGCAGCTTAGGGGTCGGGACCAACACAGATACGCAGTATTTT. Translating it yields CASSLGVGTNTDTQYF. The full variable domain, with the rest looked up from reference TRBV7-6 and TRBJ2-3, is GAGVSQSPRYKVTKRGQDVALRCDPISGHVSLYWYRQALGQGPEFLTYFNYEAQQDKSGLPNDRFSAERPEGSISTLTIQRTEQRDSAMYRCASSLGVGTNTDTQYFGPGTRLTVL.